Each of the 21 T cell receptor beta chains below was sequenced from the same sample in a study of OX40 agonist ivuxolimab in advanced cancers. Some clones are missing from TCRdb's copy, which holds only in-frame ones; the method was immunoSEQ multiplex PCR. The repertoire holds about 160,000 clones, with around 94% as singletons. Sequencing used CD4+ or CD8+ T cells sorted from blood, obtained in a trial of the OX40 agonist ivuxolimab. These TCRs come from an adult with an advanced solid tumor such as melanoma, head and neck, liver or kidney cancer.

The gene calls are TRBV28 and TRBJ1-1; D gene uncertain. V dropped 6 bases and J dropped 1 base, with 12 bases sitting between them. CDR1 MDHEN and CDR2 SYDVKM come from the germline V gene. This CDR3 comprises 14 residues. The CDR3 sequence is CASSPIRGNTEAFF. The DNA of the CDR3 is TGTGCCAGCAGCCCTATCCGGGGGAACACTGAAGCTTTCTTT.

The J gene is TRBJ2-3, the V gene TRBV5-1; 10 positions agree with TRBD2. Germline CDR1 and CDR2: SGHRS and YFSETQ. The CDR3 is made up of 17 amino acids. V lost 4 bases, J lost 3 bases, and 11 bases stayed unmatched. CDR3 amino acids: CASSPKTSGDRTDTQYF. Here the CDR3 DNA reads TGCGCCAGCAGCCCCAAAACTAGCGGGGATCGGACAGATACGCAGTATTTT.

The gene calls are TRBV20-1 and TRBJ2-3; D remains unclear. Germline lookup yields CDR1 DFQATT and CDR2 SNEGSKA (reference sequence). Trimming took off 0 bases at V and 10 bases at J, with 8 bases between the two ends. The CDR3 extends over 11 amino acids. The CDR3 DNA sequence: TGCAGTGCTAGAGATCGAAGATCGCAGTATTTT. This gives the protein CSARDRRSQYF.

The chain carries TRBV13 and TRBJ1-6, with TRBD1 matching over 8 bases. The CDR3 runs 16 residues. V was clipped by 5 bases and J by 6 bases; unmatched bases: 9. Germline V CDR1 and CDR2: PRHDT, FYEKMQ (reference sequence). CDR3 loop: CASSLRPTGGNSPLHF. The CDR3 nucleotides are TGTGCCAGCAGCCTTAGGCCCACAGGGGGTAATTCACCCCTCCACTTT.

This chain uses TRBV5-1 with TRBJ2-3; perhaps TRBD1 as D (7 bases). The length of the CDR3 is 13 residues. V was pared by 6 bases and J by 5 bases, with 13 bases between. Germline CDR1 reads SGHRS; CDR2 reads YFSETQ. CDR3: CASTPGGGDTQYF. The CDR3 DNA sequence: TGCGCCAGCACGCCAGGGGGAGGAGATACGCAGTATTTT.

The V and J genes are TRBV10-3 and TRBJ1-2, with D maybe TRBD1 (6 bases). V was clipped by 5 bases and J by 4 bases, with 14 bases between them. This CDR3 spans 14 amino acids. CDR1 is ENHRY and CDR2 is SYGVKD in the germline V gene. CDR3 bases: TGTGCCATCAGTTCAAGACAGGAGCCCTATGGCTACACCTTC. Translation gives CAISSRQEPYGYTF.

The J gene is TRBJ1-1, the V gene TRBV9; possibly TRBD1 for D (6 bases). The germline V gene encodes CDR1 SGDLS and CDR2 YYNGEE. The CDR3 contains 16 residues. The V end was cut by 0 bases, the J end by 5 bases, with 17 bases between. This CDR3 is CASSVGGGGGGTEAFF. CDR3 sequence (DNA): TGTGCCAGCAGCGTAGGGGGAGGGGGAGGAGGTACTGAAGCTTTCTTT.

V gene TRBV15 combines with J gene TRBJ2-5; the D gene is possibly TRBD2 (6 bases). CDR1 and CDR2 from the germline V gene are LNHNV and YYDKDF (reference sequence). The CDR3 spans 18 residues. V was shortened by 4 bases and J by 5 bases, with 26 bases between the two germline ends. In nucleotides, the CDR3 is TGTGCCACCAGCATGGGAGGCGTCGGGAGAGGAGTTAGGGAGACCCAGTACTTC. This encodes CATSMGGVGRGVRETQYF.

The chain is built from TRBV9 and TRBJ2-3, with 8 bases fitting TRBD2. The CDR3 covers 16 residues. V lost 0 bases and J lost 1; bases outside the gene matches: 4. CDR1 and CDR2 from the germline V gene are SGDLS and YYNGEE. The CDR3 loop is CASSVAPAGGTDTQYF. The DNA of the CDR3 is TGTGCCAGCAGCGTAGCACCAGCGGGGGGCACAGATACGCAGTATTTT.

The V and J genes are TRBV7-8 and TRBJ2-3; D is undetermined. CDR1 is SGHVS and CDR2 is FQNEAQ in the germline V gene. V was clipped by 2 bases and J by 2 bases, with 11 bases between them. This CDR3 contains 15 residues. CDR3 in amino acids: CASSLRAPATDTQYF. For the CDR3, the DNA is TGTGCCAGCAGCTTACGGGCCCCGGCCACAGATACGCAGTATTTT. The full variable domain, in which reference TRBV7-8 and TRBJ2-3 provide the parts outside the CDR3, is GAGVSQSPRYKVAKRGQDVALRCDPISGHVSLFWYQQALGQGPEFLTYFQNEAQLDKSGLPSDRFFAERPEGSVSTLKIQRTQQEDSAVYLCASSLRAPATDTQYFGPGTRLTVL.

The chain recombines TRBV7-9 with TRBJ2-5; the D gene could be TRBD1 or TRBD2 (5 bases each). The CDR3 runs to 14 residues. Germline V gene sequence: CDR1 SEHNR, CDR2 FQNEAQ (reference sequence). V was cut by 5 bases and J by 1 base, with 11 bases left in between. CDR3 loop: CASSPDGGQETQYF. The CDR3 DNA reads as TGTGCCAGCAGCCCGGATGGGGGCCAAGAGACCCAGTACTTC.

The CDR3 loop reads CASRTYTYEQYF. The CDR3 DNA reads as TGTGCCAGCAGGACTTATACCTACGAGCAGTACTTC. The chain uses TRBV6-1 and TRBJ2-7, with unresolved D. Germline V gene sequence: CDR1 MNHNS, CDR2 SASEGT. V was shortened by 6 bases and J by 2 bases, with 8 bases between the two germline ends. This CDR3 contains 12 residues.

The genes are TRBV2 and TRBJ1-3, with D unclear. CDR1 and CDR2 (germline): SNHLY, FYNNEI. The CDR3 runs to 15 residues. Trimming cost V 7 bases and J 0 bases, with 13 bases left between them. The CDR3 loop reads CASMADGNSGNTIYF. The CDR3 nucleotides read TGTGCCAGCATGGCCGACGGGAACTCTGGAAACACCATATATTTT.

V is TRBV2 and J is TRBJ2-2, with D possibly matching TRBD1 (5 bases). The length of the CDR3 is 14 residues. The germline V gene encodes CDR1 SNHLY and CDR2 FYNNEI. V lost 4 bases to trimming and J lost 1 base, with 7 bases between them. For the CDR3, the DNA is TGTGCCAGCAGTGGACAGCGGAACACCGGGGAGCTGTTTTTT. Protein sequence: CASSGQRNTGELFF.

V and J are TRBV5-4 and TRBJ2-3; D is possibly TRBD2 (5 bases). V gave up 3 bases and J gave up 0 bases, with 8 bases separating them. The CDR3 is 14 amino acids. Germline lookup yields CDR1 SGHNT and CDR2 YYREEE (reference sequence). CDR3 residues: CASSYPGSTDTQYF. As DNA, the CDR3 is TGTGCCAGCAGCTACCCGGGGAGCACAGATACGCAGTATTTT.

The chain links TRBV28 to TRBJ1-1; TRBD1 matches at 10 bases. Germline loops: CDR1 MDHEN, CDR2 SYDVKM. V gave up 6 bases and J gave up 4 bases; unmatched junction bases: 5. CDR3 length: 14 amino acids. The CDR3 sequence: CASSSGQGTTEAFF. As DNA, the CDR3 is TGTGCCAGCAGCTCGGGACAGGGGACCACTGAAGCTTTCTTT. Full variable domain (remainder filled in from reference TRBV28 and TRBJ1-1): DVKVTQSSRYLVKRTGEKVFLECVQDMDHENMFWYRQDPGLGLRLIYFSYDVKMKEKGDIPEGYSVSREKKERFSLILESASTNQTSMYLCASSSGQGTTEAFFGQGTRLTVV.

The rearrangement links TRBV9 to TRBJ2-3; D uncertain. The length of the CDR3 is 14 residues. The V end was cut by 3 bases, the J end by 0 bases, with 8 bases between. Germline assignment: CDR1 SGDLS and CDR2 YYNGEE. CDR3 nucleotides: TGTGCCAGCAGCGCCTATCCCAGCACAGATACGCAGTATTTT. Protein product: CASSAYPSTDTQYF.

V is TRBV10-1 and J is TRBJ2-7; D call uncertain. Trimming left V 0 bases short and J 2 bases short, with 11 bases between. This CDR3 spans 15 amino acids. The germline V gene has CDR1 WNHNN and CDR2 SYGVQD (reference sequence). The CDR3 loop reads CASSESPGAPYEQYF. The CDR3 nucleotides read TGCGCCAGCAGTGAGTCGCCAGGAGCCCCCTACGAGCAGTACTTC.

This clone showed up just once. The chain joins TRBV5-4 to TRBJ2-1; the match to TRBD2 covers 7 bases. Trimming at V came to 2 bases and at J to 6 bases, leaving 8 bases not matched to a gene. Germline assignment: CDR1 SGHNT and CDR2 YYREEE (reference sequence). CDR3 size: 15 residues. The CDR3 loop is CASSFGAGAANEQFF. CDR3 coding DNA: TGTGCCAGCAGCTTCGGGGCGGGAGCCGCCAATGAGCAGTTCTTC.

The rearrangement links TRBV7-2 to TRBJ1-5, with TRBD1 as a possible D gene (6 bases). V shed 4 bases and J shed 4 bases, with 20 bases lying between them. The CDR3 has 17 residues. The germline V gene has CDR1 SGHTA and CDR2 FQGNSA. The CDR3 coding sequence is TGTGCCAGCAGCTACAGGGCGGTGATTGTAACTAATCAGCCCCAGCATTTT. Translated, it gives CASSYRAVIVTNQPQHF.

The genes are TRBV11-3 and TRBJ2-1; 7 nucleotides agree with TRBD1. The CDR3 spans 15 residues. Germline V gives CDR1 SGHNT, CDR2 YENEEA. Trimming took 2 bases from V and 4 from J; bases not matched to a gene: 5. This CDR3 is CASSLIGTVYNEQFF. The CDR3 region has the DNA TGTGCCAGCAGCTTAATCGGGACAGTGTACAATGAGCAGTTCTTC.